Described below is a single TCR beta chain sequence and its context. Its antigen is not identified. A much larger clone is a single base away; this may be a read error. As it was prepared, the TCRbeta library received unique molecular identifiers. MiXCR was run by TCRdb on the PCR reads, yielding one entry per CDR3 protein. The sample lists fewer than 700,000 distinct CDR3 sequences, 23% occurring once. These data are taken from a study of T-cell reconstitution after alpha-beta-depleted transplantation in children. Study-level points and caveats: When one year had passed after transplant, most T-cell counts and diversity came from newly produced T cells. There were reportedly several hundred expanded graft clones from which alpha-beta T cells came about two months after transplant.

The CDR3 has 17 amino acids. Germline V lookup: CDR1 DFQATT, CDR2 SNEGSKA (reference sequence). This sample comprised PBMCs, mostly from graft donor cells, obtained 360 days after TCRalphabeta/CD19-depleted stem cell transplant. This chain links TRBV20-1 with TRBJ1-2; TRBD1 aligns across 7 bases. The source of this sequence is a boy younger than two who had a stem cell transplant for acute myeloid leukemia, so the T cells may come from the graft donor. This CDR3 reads CCARLAGQSLGGSGYTF. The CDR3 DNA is TGCTGTGCTAGGTTAGCGGGACAGAGCCTTGGAGGGAGTGGCTACACCTTC.